This TCR beta chain was sequenced for a study of T cells in Graves' hyperthyroidism and ophthalmopathy (dated by TCRdb to about 2019). Background for the entire study: Peripheral blood samples were taken at the time of initial diagnosis, prior to any treatment. After sampling, hyperthyroidism patients received methimazole starting at 30 mg daily, and ophthalmopathy patients received high-dose intravenous methylprednisolone. Whether ophthalmopathy could be predicted prospectively was tested in an independent validation cohort made up of under 20 hyperthyroidism patients plus 17 patients who later progressed to ophthalmopathy. According to the paper, TCR Vbeta CDR3 sequencing was carried out on about 140 peripheral blood samples, which came from 40 to 45 ophthalmopathy, under 80 hyperthyroidism and about 17 progressor patients. The study also compared thyroid tissue and blood T-cell repertoires from more than 5 Graves' hyperthyroidism patients. To identify TCR V-J signatures that set the groups apart, the researchers used a discovery cohort of 95 to 100 patients, made up of 40 to 45 with Graves' ophthalmopathy and 57 with stable Graves' hyperthyroidism. The 75 to 100 discovery patients were randomly split 7:3 into training and test sets. Here is what the overall study found, with its caveats: In validation, progression to ophthalmopathy was predicted by the model with about 70% sensitivity and nearly 75% specificity, a median of approximately 6.5 months before onset. Blood samples also contained most of the expanded thyroid clonotypes (frequency above 0.001), which suggests that blood repertoires may reflect thyroid immune responses. No statistical method was used to fix the sample size in advance, and group allocation was not hidden from the investigators. A 13 V-J signature model separated ophthalmopathy from stable hyperthyroidism, with around 91% sensitivity and 81% to 82% specificity in cross-validation and 80%/75% in testing.

Regarding this clonotype: Its recognized antigen is unknown. No per-base quality is available; no much larger clone lies one base away.

Amplification of TCR beta CDR3 regions was carried out from RNA transcripts. The first round of RT-PCR for the TCR CDR3 was performed with the HTBI primer set and the Qiagen OneStep RT-PCR kit. Libraries were constructed in a second round of multiplex PCR, after which size selection and purification were carried out. Libraries were sequenced paired-end with 100 bp reads on an Illumina HiSeq2000. In the paper's pipeline: SOAPnuke was used to process the raw data, throwing out any read that contained adapters or uncalled bases, had a mean Phred below 15, or lacked an exact constant-primer or identifier match. High-quality paired reads were merged using COPE v1.2.5, and each unique nucleotide sequence was defined as a clonotype. Clonotypes were aligned to IMGT TRBV, TRBD and TRBJ reference segments using MiTCR v1.1. Only V-J combinations with frequency above 0.0001, covering roughly 99% of repertoires, were analysed. The TCS score was defined as the ratio of F50 (clonal expansion) to E x V (chaos), calculated using BLOSUM62-based TCRdist between CDR3 peptides within each V-J. Welch's t-statistics and random forest reduced roughly 500 V-J features to roughly 13, which were used in a naive Bayes classifier (R e1071). Through fastp at Q25 and MiXCR, TCRdb rebuilt clones from the public reads, retaining in-frame beta chains. Duplicate CDR3 protein sequences are folded into a single record with the most common DNA and genes. The V and J calls and clone size are TCRdb's, not the authors'. The sample contains about 480,000 distinct CDR3 sequences, around 22% of them found a single time. The ten top clones hold 10% to 12% of the sample.

The germline V gene encodes CDR1 MDHEN and CDR2 SYDVKM. Trimming takes 4 bases off V and 4 bases off J; junction bases not matched to a gene: 17. The CDR3 runs 19 residues from the cysteine to the phenylalanine. Only the CDR3 portion is preserved as DNA: 57 bases, with reading frame beginning at the first base. Moderately to severely active disease, a Clinical Activity Score of at least 3, a NOSPECS grade of at least 4, and a duration under 3 months were present in ophthalmopathy patients. The study excluded patients with uncontrolled infections, other autoimmune diseases, pregnancy or lactation. Clinical symptoms, serum thyroxine and TRAb, thyroid ultrasound, and orbital computed tomography formed the basis for the diagnoses. Ficoll-Paque density gradient centrifugation was used to isolate PBMCs from about 9 ml of fresh peripheral blood. Total RNA was extracted with Trizol reagent, and quality was checked on an Agilent 2100 Bioanalyzer.

The V and J segments used are TRBV28 and TRBJ1-5; 9 nucleotides in the junction match TRBD1. The receptor was derived from a woman aged 25 to 45 with Graves' ophthalmopathy. Material: blood. The CDR3 region reads CASSSHKLGKDRGNQPQHF. The sequenced DNA: TGTGCCAGCAGTTCTCACAAACTCGGAAAGGACAGGGGAAATCAGCCCCAGCATTTT.